This T cell receptor (beta chain) stems from a study of beta chain features in type 1 diabetes. As to this clone: The antigen is not known.

The CDR3 extends over 14 amino acids. The germline CDR1 and CDR2 sequences are SGHVS and FNYEAQ. The trim removed 2 bases at V and 5 bases at J, leaving 2 bases unmatched. Expressed TCRB transcripts were sequenced because the isolated RNA had all been reverse transcribed beforehand. Some clones are missing from TCRdb's copy, which holds only in-frame ones; the method was immunoSEQ multiplex PCR. The sample records 200,000 to 250,000 clones, over 9.5% being singletons. Study results and limitations: In all four CD4+ subsets, TCRB CDR3 length was significantly, moderately reduced in type 1 diabetes. PCR might pick shorter templates more often, in the same way for patients and controls.

The chain uses TRBV7-6 and TRBJ2-2; 7 bases are shared with TRBD2. The sequenced material came from naive CD4+ T cells from blood. The receptor was isolated from a woman aged 18-35 years in good health. For the CDR3, the DNA is TGTGCCAGCAGCTTAAGGGGAGGGACCGGGGAGCTGTTTTTT. As protein: CASSLRGGTGELFF.